A single T cell receptor (beta chain) is shown here with its context. The germline V and J ends were trimmed by 4 bases and 5 bases, with 12 bases remaining between them. The CDR3 contains 13 residues. CDR1 SGHRS and CDR2 YFSETQ come from the germline V gene. This entry belongs to a study of blood T cell repertoires in COVID-19. For the study at large: Sites in the United States, Italy and Spain provided acute and convalescent COVID-19 samples. T cells, B-cell-depleted T cells, or PBMCs supplied cDNA or gDNA.

How the authors handled the data: Reference gene primer amplification in the assay estimated nucleated cell counts. Generated by immunoSEQ multiplex PCR, the TCRdb table keeps only in-frame clones and is missing some. The DNA was the basis for D and trimming; V, J and clone size are from that table. The sample lists 70,000 to 95,000 clones, around four fifths occurring once. The specimen was peripheral blood. The chain carries TRBV5-1 and TRBJ2-5, with D possibly being TRBD2 (5 bases). The sequence was collected from a human donor in a cohort sampled during active COVID-19. The CDR3 region is CASSPGVGETQYF. CDR3 nucleotide sequence: TGCGCCAGCAGCCCCGGGGTAGGGGAGACCCAGTACTTC. The complete variable domain, with remaining parts taken from reference TRBV5-1 and TRBJ2-5, reads KAGVTQTPRYLIKTRGQQVTLSCSPISGHRSVSWYQQTPGQGLQFLFEYFSETQRNKGNFPGRFSGRQFSNSRSEMNVSTLELGDSALYLCASSPGVGETQYFGPGTRLLVL.